The source of this T cell receptor beta chain is a study of T cells after posttransplantation cyclophosphamide. Only in-frame clones appear in the TCRdb table, and some are missing; sequencing was by immunoSEQ multiplex PCR. The sample contains fewer than 25,000 clones, roughly 88% of which appear only once. This clone was counted once. Germline V gene data show CDR1 as GTSNPN and CDR2 as SVGIG (reference sequence). The CDR3 is made up of 12 amino acids. Trimming left V 0 bases short and J 5 bases short, with 7 bases between. This clonotype was sampled from a woman aged 55-69 years with a blood cancer, CMV-positive, and with a related stem cell donor. The sample comprised PBMCs. The J gene is TRBJ1-1, the V gene TRBV30; D is unresolved. The CDR3 sequence is CAWSVSVTEAFF. The CDR3 coding sequence is TGTGCCTGGAGTGTATCGGTAACTGAAGCTTTCTTT.